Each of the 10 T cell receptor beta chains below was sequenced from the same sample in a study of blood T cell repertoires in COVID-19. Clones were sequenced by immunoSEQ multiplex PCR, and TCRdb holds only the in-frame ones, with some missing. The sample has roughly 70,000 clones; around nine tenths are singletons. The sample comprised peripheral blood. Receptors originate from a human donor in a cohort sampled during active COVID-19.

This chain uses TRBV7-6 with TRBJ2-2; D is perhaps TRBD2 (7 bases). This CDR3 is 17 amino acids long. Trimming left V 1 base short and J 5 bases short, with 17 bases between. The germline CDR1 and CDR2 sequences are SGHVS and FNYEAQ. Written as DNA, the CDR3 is TGTGCCAGCAGCTTAGAGGGGGGACTACGTGAGACCGGGGAGCTGTTTTTT. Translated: CASSLEGGLRETGELFF.

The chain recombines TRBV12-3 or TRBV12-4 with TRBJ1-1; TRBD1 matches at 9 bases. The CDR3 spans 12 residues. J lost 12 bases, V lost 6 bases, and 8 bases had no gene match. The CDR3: CASRPRTGDTFF. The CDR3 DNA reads TGTGCCAGCAGGCCCCGGACAGGGGATACTTTCTTT.

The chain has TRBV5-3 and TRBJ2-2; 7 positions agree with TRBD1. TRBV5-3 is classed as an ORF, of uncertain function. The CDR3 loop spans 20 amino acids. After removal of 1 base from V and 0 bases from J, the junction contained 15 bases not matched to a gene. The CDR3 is CARSLKPRGSVGPNTGELFF. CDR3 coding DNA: TGTGCCAGAAGCTTGAAACCCAGGGGGAGTGTAGGACCGAACACCGGGGAGCTGTTTTTT.

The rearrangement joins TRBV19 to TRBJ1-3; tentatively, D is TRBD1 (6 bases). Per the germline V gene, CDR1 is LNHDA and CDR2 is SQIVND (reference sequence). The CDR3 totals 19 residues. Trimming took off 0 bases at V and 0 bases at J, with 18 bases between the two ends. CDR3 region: CASSIDYGTLGDSGNTIYF. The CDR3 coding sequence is TGTGCCAGTAGTATAGATTACGGGACACTAGGAGACTCTGGAAACACCATATATTTT.

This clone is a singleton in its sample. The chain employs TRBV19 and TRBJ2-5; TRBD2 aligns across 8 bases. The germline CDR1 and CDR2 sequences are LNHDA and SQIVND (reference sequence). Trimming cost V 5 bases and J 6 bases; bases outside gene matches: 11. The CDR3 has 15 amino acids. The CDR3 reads CASSSWGRGRKTQYF. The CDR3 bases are TGTGCCAGTAGTTCCTGGGGGCGCGGGAGGAAGACCCAGTACTTC.

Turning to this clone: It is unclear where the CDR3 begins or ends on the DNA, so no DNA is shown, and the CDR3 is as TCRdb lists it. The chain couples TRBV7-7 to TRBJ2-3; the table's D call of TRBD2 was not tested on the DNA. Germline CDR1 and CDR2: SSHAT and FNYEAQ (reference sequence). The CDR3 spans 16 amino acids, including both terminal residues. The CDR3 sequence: CASSYGCREITDTQYF.

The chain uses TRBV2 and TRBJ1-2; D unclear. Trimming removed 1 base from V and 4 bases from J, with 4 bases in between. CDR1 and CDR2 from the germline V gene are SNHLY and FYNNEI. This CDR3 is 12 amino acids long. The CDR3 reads CASSEGLYGYTF. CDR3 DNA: TGTGCCAGCAGTGAAGGGCTCTATGGCTACACCTTC.

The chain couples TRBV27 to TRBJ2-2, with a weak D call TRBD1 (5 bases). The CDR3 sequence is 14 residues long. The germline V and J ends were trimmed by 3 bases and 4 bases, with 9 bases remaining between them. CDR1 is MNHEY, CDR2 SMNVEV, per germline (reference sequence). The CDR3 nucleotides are TGTGCCAGCAGTTTCTTTAGGGGCACCGGGGAGCTGTTTTTT. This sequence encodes CASSFFRGTGELFF.

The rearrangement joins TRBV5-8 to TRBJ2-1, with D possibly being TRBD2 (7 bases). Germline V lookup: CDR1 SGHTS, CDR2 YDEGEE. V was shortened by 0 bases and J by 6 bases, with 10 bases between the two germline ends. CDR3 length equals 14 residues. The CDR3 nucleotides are TGTGCCAGCAGCTTGGTAGGGGGGGGCAATGAGCAGTTCTTC. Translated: CASSLVGGGNEQFF. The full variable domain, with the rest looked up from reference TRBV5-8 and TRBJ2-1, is EAGVTQSPTHLIKTRGQQATLRCSPISGHTSVYWYQQALGLGLQFLLWYDEGEERNRGNFPPRFSGRQFPNYSSELNVNALELEDSALYLCASSLVGGGNEQFFGPGTRLTVL.

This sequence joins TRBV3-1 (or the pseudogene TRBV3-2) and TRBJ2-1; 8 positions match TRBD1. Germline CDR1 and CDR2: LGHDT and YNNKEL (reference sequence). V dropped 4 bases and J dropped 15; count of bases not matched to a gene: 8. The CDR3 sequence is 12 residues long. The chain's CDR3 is CASSRQTGDLFF. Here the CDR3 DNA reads TGTGCCAGCAGCCGACAGACAGGGGACCTGTTCTTC.